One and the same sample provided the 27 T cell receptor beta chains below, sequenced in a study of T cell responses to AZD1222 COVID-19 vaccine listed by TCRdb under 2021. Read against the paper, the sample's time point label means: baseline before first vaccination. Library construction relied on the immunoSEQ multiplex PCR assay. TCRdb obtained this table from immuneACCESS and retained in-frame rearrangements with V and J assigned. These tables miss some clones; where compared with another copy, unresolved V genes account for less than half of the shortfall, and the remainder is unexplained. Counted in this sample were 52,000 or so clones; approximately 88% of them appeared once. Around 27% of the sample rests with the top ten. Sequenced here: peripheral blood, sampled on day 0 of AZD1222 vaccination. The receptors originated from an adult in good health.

CDR3 protein: CASRRGQDSTDTQYF. DNA of the CDR3: TGCGCCAGCAGGCGAGGACAGGATAGCACAGATACGCAGTATTTT. This sequence joins TRBV5-1 and TRBJ2-3, with 7 nucleotides matching TRBD1. The CDR3 covers 15 residues. Per germline, CDR1 SGHRS and CDR2 YFSETQ. V was clipped by 5 bases and J by 0 bases; unmatched bases: 6.

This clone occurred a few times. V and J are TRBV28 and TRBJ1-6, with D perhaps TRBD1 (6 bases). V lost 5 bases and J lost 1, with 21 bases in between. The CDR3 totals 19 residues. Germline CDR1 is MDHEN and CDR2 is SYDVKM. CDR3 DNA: TGTGCCAGCAGTGGCAGGGGAACCCTCCGAGGGTCCTATAATTCACCCCTCCACTTT. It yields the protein CASSGRGTLRGSYNSPLHF.

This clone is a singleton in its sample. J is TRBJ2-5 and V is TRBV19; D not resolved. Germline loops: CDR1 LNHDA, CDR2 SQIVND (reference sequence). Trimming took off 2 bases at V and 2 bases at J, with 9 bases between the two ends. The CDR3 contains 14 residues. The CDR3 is CASSINLGQETQYF. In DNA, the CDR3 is TGTGCCAGTAGTATAAATCTCGGGCAAGAGACCCAGTACTTC.

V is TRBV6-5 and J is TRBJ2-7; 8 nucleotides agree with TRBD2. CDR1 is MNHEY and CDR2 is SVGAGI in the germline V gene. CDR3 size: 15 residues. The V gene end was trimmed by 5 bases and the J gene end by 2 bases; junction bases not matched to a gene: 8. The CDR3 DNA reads TGTGCCAGCAGTACTAGGACTAGCCGTGCCTACGAGCAGTACTTC. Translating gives CASSTRTSRAYEQYF.

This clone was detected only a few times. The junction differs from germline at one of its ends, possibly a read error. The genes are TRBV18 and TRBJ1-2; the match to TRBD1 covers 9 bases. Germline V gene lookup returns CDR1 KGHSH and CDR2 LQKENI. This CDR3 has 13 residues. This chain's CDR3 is CASSPAGQGLFFF. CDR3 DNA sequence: TGTGCCAGCTCACCAGCGGGACAGGGACTCTTCTTCTTC. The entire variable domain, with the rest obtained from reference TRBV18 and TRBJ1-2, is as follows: NAGVMQNPRHLVRRRGQEARLRCSPMKGHSHVYWYRQLPEEGLKFMVYLQKENIIDESGMPKERFSAEFPKEGPSILRIQQVVRGDSAAYFCASSPAGQGLFFFGSGTRLTVV.

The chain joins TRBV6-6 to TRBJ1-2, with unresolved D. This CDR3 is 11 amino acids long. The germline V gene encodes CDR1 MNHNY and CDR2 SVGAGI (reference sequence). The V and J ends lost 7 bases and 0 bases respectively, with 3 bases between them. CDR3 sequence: CASTPNYGYTF. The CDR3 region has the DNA TGTGCCAGCACCCCTAACTATGGCTACACCTTC.

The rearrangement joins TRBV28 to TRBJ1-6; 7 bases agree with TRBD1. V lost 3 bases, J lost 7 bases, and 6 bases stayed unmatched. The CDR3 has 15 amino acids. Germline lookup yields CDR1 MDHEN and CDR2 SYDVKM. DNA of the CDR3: TGTGCCAGCAGTTTTAGGGGGCTTGAGAATTCACCCCTCCACTTT. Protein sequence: CASSFRGLENSPLHF.

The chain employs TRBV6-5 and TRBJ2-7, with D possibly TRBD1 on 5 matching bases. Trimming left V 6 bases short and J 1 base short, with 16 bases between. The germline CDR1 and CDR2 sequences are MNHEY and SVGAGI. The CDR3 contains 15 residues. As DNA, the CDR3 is TGTGCCAGCAGGCTAACAGGAGAAGGGTCCTACGAGCAGTACTTC. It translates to CASRLTGEGSYEQYF.

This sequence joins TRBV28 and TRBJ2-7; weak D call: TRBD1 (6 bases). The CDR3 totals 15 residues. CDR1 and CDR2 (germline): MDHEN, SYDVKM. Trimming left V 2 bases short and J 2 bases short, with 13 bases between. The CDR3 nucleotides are TGTGCCAGCAGTTTAGTAATAGGGGGTACCTACGAGCAGTACTTC. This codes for CASSLVIGGTYEQYF.

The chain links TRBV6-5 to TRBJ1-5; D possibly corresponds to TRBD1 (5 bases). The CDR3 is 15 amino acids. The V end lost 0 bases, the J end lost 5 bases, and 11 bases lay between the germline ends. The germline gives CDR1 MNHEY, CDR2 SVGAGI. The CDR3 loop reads CASSYSHGADQPQHF. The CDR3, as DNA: TGTGCCAGCAGTTACTCGCATGGGGCCGATCAGCCCCAGCATTTT.

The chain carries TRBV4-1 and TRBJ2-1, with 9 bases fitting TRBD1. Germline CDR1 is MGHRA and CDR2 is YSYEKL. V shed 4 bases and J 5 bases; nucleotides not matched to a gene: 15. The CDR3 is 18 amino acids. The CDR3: CASSLPRGPGQGHNEQFF. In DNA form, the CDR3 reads TGCGCCAGCAGCCTCCCCCGAGGTCCGGGACAGGGACACAATGAGCAGTTCTTC.

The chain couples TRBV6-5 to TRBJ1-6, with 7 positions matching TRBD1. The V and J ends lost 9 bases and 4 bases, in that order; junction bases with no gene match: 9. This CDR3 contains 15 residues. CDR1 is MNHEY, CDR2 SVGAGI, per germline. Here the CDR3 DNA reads TGTGCCAGTTGTCTCCCGGGACAGTATAATTCACCCCTCCACTTT. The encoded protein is CASCLPGQYNSPLHF.

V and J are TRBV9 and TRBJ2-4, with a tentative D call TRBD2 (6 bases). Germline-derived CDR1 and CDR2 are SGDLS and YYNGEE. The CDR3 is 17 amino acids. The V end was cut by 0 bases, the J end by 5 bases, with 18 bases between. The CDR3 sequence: CASSVGGGRVHENIQYF. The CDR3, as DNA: TGTGCCAGCAGCGTAGGAGGAGGGAGAGTTCACGAAAACATTCAGTACTTC.

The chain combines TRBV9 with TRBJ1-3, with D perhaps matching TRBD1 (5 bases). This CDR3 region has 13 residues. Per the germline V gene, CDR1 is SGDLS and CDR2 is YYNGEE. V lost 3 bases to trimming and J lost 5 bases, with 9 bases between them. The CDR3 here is CASSGGTRNTIYF. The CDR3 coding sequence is TGTGCCAGCAGCGGCGGGACCAGAAACACCATATATTTT. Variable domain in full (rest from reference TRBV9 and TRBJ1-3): DSGVTQTPKHLITATGQRVTLRCSPRSGDLSVYWYQQSLDQGLQFLIQYYNGEERAKGNILERFSAQQFPDLHSELNLSSLELGDSALYFCASSGGTRNTIYFGEGSWLTVV.

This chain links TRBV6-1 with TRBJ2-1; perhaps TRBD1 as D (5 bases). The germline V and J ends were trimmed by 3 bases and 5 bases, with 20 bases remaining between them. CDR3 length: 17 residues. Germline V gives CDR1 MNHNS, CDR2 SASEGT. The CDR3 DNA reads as TGTGCCAGCAGTGACACCGGTGGTGTGGGCAGGGACAATGAGCAGTTCTTC. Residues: CASSDTGGVGRDNEQFF.

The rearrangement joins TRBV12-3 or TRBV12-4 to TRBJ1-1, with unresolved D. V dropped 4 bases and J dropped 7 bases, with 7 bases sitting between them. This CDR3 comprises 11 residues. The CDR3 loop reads CASSSRLEAFF. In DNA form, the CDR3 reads TGTGCCAGCAGTTCGCGCCTTGAAGCTTTCTTT.

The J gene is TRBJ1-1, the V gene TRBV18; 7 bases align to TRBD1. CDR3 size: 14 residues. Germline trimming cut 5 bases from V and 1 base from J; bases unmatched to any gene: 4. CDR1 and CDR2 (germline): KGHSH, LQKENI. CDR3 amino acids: CASSGDSRNTEAFF. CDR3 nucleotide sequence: TGTGCCAGCTCAGGGGACAGTAGGAACACTGAAGCTTTCTTT.

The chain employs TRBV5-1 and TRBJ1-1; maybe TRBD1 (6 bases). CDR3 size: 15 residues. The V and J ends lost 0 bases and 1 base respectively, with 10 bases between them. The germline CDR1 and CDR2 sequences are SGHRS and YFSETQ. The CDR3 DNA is TGCGCCAGCAGCTTGGTACCAGGGGAGAACACTGAAGCTTTCTTT. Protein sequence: CASSLVPGENTEAFF. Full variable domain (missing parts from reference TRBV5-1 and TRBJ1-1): KAGVTQTPRYLIKTRGQQVTLSCSPISGHRSVSWYQQTPGQGLQFLFEYFSETQRNKGNFPGRFSGRQFSNSRSEMNVSTLELGDSALYLCASSLVPGENTEAFFGQGTRLTVV.

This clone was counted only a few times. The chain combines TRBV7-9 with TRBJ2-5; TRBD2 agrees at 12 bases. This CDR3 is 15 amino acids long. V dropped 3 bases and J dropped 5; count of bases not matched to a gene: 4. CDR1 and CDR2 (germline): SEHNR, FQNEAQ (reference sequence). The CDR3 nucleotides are TGTGCCAGCAGCTTTGGACTAGCGGGGTTGGAGACCCAGTACTTC. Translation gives CASSFGLAGLETQYF. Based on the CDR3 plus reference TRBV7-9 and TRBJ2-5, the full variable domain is DTGVSQNPRHKITKRGQNVTFRCDPISEHNRLYWYRQTLGQGPEFLTYFQNEAQLEKSRLLSDRFSAERPKGSFSTLEIQRTEQGDSAMYLCASSFGLAGLETQYFGPGTRLLVL.

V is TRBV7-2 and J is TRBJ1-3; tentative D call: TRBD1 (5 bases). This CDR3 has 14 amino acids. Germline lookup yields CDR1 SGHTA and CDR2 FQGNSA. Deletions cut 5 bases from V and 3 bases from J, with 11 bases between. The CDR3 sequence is CASSLGGFGNTIYF. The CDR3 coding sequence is TGTGCCAGCAGCCTCGGGGGGTTTGGAAACACCATATATTTT.

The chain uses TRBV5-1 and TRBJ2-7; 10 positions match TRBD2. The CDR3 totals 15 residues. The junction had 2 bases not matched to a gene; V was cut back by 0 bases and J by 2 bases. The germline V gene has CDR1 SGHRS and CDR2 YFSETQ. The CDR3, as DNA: TGCGCCAGCAGCTTGGCTAGCGGGAGTCCCTACGAGCAGTACTTC. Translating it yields CASSLASGSPYEQYF.

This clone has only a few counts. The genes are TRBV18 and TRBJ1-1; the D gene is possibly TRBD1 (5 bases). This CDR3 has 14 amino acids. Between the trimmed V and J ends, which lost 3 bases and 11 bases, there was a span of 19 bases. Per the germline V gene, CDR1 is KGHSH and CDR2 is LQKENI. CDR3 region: CASSPSTEGVAAFF. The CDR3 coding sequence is TGTGCCAGCTCACCTTCGACAGAGGGAGTTGCCGCTTTCTTT.

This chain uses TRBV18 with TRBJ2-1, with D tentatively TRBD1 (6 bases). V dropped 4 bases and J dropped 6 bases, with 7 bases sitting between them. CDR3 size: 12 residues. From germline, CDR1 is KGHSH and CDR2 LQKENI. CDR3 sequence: CASSRGGNEQFF. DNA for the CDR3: TGTGCCAGCTCACGAGGGGGCAATGAGCAGTTCTTC.

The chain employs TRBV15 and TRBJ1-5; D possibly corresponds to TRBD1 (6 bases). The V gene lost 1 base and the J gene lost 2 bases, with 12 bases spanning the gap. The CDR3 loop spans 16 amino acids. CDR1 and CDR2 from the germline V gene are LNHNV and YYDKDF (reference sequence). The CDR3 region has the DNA TGTGCCACCAGCAGAGGGACACAGGGCGGCAATCAGCCCCAGCATTTT. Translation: CATSRGTQGGNQPQHF.

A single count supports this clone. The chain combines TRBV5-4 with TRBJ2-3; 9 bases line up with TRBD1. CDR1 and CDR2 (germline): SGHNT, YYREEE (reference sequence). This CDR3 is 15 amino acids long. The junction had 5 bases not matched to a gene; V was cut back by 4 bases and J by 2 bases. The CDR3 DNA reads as TGTGCCAGCAGCACGGACAGGGGTACCACAGATACGCAGTATTTT. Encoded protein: CASSTDRGTTDTQYF.

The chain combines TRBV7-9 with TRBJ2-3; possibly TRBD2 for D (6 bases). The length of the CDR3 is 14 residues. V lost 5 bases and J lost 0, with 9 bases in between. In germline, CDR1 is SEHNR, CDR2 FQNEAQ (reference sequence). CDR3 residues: CASSRSGSTDTQYF. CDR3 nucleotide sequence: TGTGCCAGCAGCCGGAGCGGGAGCACAGATACGCAGTATTTT.

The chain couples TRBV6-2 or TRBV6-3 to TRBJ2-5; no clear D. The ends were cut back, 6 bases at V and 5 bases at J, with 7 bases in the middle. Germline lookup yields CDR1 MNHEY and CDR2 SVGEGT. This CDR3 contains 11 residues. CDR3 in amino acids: CASSPAETQYF. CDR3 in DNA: TGTGCCAGCAGCCCGGCGGAGACCCAGTACTTC.